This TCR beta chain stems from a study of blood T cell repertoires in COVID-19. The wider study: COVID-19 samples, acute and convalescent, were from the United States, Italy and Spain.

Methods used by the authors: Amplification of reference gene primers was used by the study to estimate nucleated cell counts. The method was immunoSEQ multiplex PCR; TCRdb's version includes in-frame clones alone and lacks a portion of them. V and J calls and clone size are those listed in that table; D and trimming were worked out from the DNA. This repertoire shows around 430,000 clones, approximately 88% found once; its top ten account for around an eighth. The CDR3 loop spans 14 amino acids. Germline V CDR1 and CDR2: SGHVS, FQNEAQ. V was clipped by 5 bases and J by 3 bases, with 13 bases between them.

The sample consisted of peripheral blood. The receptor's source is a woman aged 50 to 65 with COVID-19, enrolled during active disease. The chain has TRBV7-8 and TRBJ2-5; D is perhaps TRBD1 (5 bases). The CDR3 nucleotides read TGTGCCAGCAGCCAGGTGGGGCTGAAAGAGACCCAGTACTTC. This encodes CASSQVGLKETQYF.